This is a list of T cell receptor beta chains from one sample in a study of blood T cell repertoires in COVID-19. Here immunoSEQ multiplex PCR was the method, and the copy in TCRdb shows in-frame clones only, minus some. The sample contains about 150,000 clones, about 80% of which appear only once. Sequenced sample: PBMCs or T cells enriched from blood (not recorded which). Every receptor here comes from a man between 45 and 60 years old who had recovered from COVID-19. The CDR3 runs from the conserved cysteine through the conserved F or W. Each record gives: V gene, D gene, clone size, J gene, CDR3 DNA, CDR3 protein. A D gene is named only where the DNA matches it firmly. A row's size may be missing; if present it is once, few, many or a size class.

TRBV5-1	TRBD2	NA	TRBJ2-3	TGCGCCAGCAGCCCATATGGGACTAGCGGGGATACGCAGTATTTT	CASSPYGTSGDTQYF
TRBV3-1/TRBV3-2	TRBD2	once	TRBJ2-5	TGTGCCAGCAGCCCTCGACGGACTAGCGGAGAGACCCAGTACTTC	CASSPRRTSGETQYF
TRBV21-1	NA	NA	TRBJ2-1	TGTGCCAGCAGCAAAGAATGCGGCAGCTCCTACAATGAGCAGTTCTTC	CASSKECGSSYNEQFF
TRBV14	NA	NA	TRBJ1-2	TGTGCCAGCAGCCAAGTGGCGGGCGGGATTGCTAACTATGGCTACACCTTC	CASSQVAGGIANYGYTF
TRBV24-1	NA	NA	TRBJ2-1	TGTGCCACCAGTGCCGGCAATGAGCAGTTCTTC	CATSAGNEQFF
TRBV4-3	TRBD1	NA	TRBJ1-1	TGCGCCAGCAGCCAGAAACTGGACAGGGGGCCGGGTGAAGCTTTCTTT	CASSQKLDRGPGEAFF
TRBV5-1	TRBD2	NA	TRBJ2-3	TGCGCCAGCAGCTTGGGGCTAGCGGGGCCCGATACGCAGTATTTT	CASSLGLAGPDTQYF
TRBV6-1	TRBD1	once	TRBJ1-5	TGTGCCAGCAGTGAAGACAGGGGGAGCAATCAGCCCCAGCATTTT	CASSEDRGSNQPQHF
TRBV7-2	TRBD2	NA	TRBJ2-1	TGTGCCAGCAGCTCTAGCGGGACAAACAATGAGCAGTTCTTC	CASSSSGTNNEQFF
TRBV2	NA	NA	TRBJ1-4	TGTGCCAGCGGCCTACAGGGTGGTTCTAATGAAAAACTGTTTTTT	CASGLQGGSNEKLFF
TRBV7-2	NA	NA	TRBJ1-4	TGCGCTTCGCGGGTGGGGACACTTAATGAAAAACTGTTTTTT	CASRVGTLNEKLFF
TRBV19	NA	NA	TRBJ1-2	TGTGCCAGTAGTGGAGAGACAGCAGGCTTCTCCTATGGCTACACCTTC	CASSGETAGFSYGYTF
TRBV18	NA	NA	TRBJ1-2	TGTGCCAGCTCACCTTTATCCGGCGGCCTCAACTATGGCTACACCTTC	CASSPLSGGLNYGYTF
TRBV6-6	NA	NA	TRBJ1-5	TGTGCCAGCAGTTACCCTGGAGGGCAGCTCAATCAGCCCCAGCATTTT	CASSYPGGQLNQPQHF
TRBV5-4	TRBD2	NA	TRBJ2-5	TGTGCCAGCAGCTTGGAGGGAGGACTAGCGGGGGGGGAGACCCAGTACTTC	CASSLEGGLAGGETQYF
TRBV7-2	NA	NA	TRBJ1-2	TGTGCCAGCAGCTTAGTAGGACACCCGATGGTCTACACCTTC	CASSLVGHPMVYTF
TRBV18	NA	NA	TRBJ2-1	TGTGCCAGCTCACCCCTGGCGGTTGAGCAGTTCTTC	CASSPLAVEQFF
TRBV15	NA	NA	TRBJ1-5	TGTGCCACCAGCAGAGATGGTGAGGTACAAAACAGGGCCAATCAGCCCCAGCATTTT	CATSRDGEVQNRANQPQHF
TRBV6-5	NA	NA	TRBJ2-7	TGTGCCAGCAGTTACTCGGCAGGGGCAATCTACGAGCAGTACTTC	CASSYSAGAIYEQYF
TRBV15	NA	few	TRBJ1-2	TGTGCCACCAGCCCCGTTGCCGGGGGTGGCTACACCTTC	CATSPVAGGGYTF
TRBV27	TRBD2	NA	TRBJ2-7	TGTGCCAGCAGTCCCTTTAGCGGGGGGGCGCTTAACGAGCAGTACTTC	CASSPFSGGALNEQYF
TRBV7-8	TRBD1	once	TRBJ1-1	TGTGCCAGCAGCTTAGAACCACCGGGACAGGGGATGGCTTTT	CASSLEPPGQGMAF
TRBV12-5	NA	NA	TRBJ2-3	TGTGCTAGTGGTTTGGTACACACCACAGATACGCAGTATTTT	CASGLVHTTDTQYF
TRBV2	NA	NA	TRBJ1-5	TGTGCCAGCAGTGAAAGGCGGCCAGTAACCAATCAGCCCCAGCATTTT	CASSERRPVTNQPQHF
TRBV7-9	TRBD2	NA	TRBJ2-7	TGTGCCAGCAGCAGAACAAGGACTAGCGGGGAATACGAGCAGTACTTC	CASSRTRTSGEYEQYF
TRBV7-2	NA	NA	TRBJ1-2	TGTGCCAGCAGCTTATTGACAGCTGCCTTGGGCTACACCTTC	CASSLLTAALGYTF
TRBV2	TRBD1	few	TRBJ2-2	TGTGCCAGCATTAGGGACAGGGAGGGCACCGGGGAGCTGTTTTTT	CASIRDREGTGELFF
TRBV7-9	NA	NA	TRBJ2-1	TGTGCCAGCAGTCGCAATGAGCAGTTCTTC	CASSRNEQFF
TRBV5-8	TRBD2	NA	TRBJ2-5	TGTGCCAGCAGCTTTCAGCGGGGGGTGGTCCAAGAGACCCAGTACTTC	CASSFQRGVVQETQYF
TRBV19	NA	NA	TRBJ1-5	TGTGCCAGTAGTTCAGGATGGAATCAGCCCCAGCATTTT	CASSSGWNQPQHF
TRBV5-1	TRBD1	NA	TRBJ1-2	TGCGCCAGCAGCTCGGGCCGACAGGGAATCTATGGCTACACCTTC	CASSSGRQGIYGYTF
TRBV19	NA	NA	TRBJ1-6	TGTGCCAGCCGCCGGGGGTATAATTCACCCCTCCACTTT	CASRRGYNSPLHF
TRBV5-1	TRBD1	NA	TRBJ1-2	TGCGCCAGCAGGACAGGGGATACGGCTAACTATGGCTACACCTTC	CASRTGDTANYGYTF
TRBV11-1	NA	once	TRBJ1-2	TGTGCCAGCAGCTCCCCCGGGGGGCAGTATGGCTACACCTTC	CASSSPGGQYGYTF
TRBV7-2	TRBD2	once	TRBJ2-3	TGTGCCAGCAGGGCGGGGGGGCCGGTAGATACGCAGTATTTT	CASRAGGPVDTQYF
TRBV29-1	NA	NA	TRBJ1-2	TGCAGCGTTGACCCGGCGGGCCGCCGGGGAGGCTACACCTTC	CSVDPAGRRGGYTF
TRBV7-2	TRBD2	NA	TRBJ2-7	TGTGCCAGCAGCTTCCTGACTAGCGGGGGGGAATACTCCTACGAGCAGTACTTC	CASSFLTSGGEYSYEQYF
TRBV19	TRBD1	NA	TRBJ1-2	TGTGCCACCAAGACAGGGGGCGAAGGCTACACCTTC	CATKTGGEGYTF
TRBV27	NA	NA	TRBJ1-2	TGTGCCAGCAGTTTATCGATGGGGCCCTATGGCTACACCTTC	CASSLSMGPYGYTF
TRBV29-1	NA	NA	TRBJ1-2	TGCAGCGTTCTAGAGGGAGCCTATGGCTACACCTTC	CSVLEGAYGYTF
TRBV12-3/TRBV12-4	NA	NA	TRBJ2-1	TGTGCCAGCAGCTCAGGGTCCTACAATGAGCAGTTCTTC	CASSSGSYNEQFF
TRBV5-8	TRBD1	NA	TRBJ2-2	TGTGCCAGCAGCAGGACAGGGTTAAACACCGGGGAGCTGTTTTTT	CASSRTGLNTGELFF
TRBV7-9	TRBD1	many	TRBJ2-3	TGTGCCAGCAGCTTAGAGTATGCAGGCTGGACAGGGGATGAAGATACGCAGTATTTT	CASSLEYAGWTGDEDTQYF
TRBV18	TRBD1	many	TRBJ1-1	TGTGCCAGCTCACCCGGGACAGGCTCCGAAGCTTTCTTT	CASSPGTGSEAFF
TRBV19	NA	NA	TRBJ1-1	TGTGCCAGTACCGACACCTCGAACACTGAAGCTTTCTTT	CASTDTSNTEAFF